Listed below are T cell receptor beta chains from one sample, sequenced in a study of blood T cell repertoires in COVID-19. The table came from immunoSEQ multiplex PCR; TCRdb's copy has only in-frame clones and leaves some out. The sample lists roughly 190,000 clones; about nine tenths were seen once. What was sequenced was peripheral blood. These receptors all stem from a man younger than 40 with acute or convalescent COVID-19. The conserved cysteine and the conserved F or W are not part of the CDR3 here.

j_gene,v_gene,CDR3aa
TRBJ1-5,TRBV5-6,ASSLWGGSNQPQH
TRBJ2-6,TRBV5-4,ASSLEGPAGANVLT
TRBJ1-2,TRBV28,ASSSNGLSYGYT
TRBJ2-7,TRBV3-1/TRBV3-2,ASSQRTPYEQY
TRBJ1-4,TRBV18,ASSQTGDEKLF
TRBJ2-7,TRBV3-1/TRBV3-2,ASSQYGGGWSHEQY
TRBJ2-5,TRBV19,ASSILPGAKETQY
TRBJ1-4,TRBV7-9,ASSSIERTGVPKLF
TRBJ2-7,TRBV6-5,ASRQRFYEQY
TRBJ1-3,TRBV28,ASTPARASGNTIY
TRBJ1-2,TRBV14,ASSQDVAGDRDYT
TRBJ2-2,TRBV7-3,ASSAGTTGELF
TRBJ1-1,TRBV18,ASSPPNRENTEAF
TRBJ2-3,TRBV24-1,ATSDGTSGGRFGTQY
TRBJ2-4,TRBV18,ASSSDRGGQY
TRBJ2-3,TRBV19,ASSYGGRTDTQY
TRBJ1-1,TRBV29-1,SVLHRGQDTEAF
TRBJ1-1,TRBV10-3,AMAFGGNTEAF
TRBJ1-2,TRBV28,ASTSLGGSPTGGYT
TRBJ2-7,TRBV19,ASSDSAYEQY
TRBJ1-5,TRBV28,ASRRTGVGSNQPQH
TRBJ2-1,TRBV19,ASSTVLYRVGDNEQF
TRBJ2-5,TRBV6-5,ASRGGGGETQY
TRBJ2-2,TRBV19,ASSIRGGNAIANTGELF
TRBJ2-4,TRBV2,ASSEFEGWEENIQY
TRBJ2-1,TRBV5-4,ASSPRLAGGGDEQF
TRBJ1-1,TRBV30,AWSVRNTEAF
TRBJ2-7,TRBV2,ASSGENYEQY
TRBJ2-2,TRBV3-1/TRBV3-2,ASSYHRGGELF
TRBJ2-2,TRBV19,ARSIRSANTGELF
TRBJ1-3,TRBV18,ASSYQQAHSGNTIY
TRBJ2-5,TRBV4-2,ASSGLTGGLETQY
TRBJ2-7,TRBV7-2,ASRPIEGDPYEQY
TRBJ2-2,TRBV27,ASSLRQTNTGELF
TRBJ1-6,TRBV11-2,ASSLTGLRSPLH
TRBJ2-4,TRBV27,ASSPSGRGGNIQY
TRBJ1-2,TRBV6-6,ASSYSAYRDNYGYT
TRBJ1-1,TRBV30,AWSRTETGGSTEAF
TRBJ2-7,TRBV10-1,ASSDDNSFYEQY
TRBJ2-3,TRBV7-9,ASSSRGQRNRDTQY
TRBJ1-1,TRBV19,ASRGAGAHTEAF
TRBJ1-6,TRBV6-5,ASTPPFGGSPLH
TRBJ1-1,TRBV19,ASKDTYTEAF
TRBJ1-1,TRBV13,ASSLRTGGPREAF
TRBJ1-2,TRBV15,ATSVYRGGYT
TRBJ2-5,TRBV6-5,ASSSTRGYQETQY
TRBJ1-1,TRBV19,ASSGWPTRPTEAF
TRBJ1-5,TRBV5-4,ASSLEGKPQH
TRBJ1-1,TRBV30,AWSRRGSMNTEAF
TRBJ1-1,TRBV5-1,ASSLDGRGNTEAF
TRBJ2-3,TRBV7-9,ASSPPGQVGTDTQY
TRBJ1-2,TRBV28,ASSSSTRQGARSYGYT
TRBJ1-5,TRBV2,ASSEAQAVGQPQH